Sequencing of this T cell receptor beta chain was carried out in a study of patients and donors after allogeneic stem cell transplantation. The V end lost 5 bases, the J end lost 5 bases, and 16 bases lay between the germline ends. Germline values: CDR1 DFQATT, CDR2 SNEGSKA (reference sequence). The CDR3 contains 14 residues. This clonotype was counted at least ten times. TCRdb called the RT-PCR reads again in MiXCR, with one record for every CDR3 protein. The table includes roughly 880,000 distinct CDR3 sequences, 18% detected once. This chain links TRBV20-1 with TRBJ2-1; D is undetermined. The sequencing input was blood, either unsorted or a sorted T cell fraction (not recorded which). This clonotype was obtained from a human donor who was either an allogeneic HSCT recipient or a stem cell or donor lymphocyte infusion donor (not recorded which). It is not recorded whose cells these are; they may come from a transplant donor. The CDR3, as DNA: TGCAGTGCTCTAGAATCCTCTAAAAACAATGAGCAGTTCTTC. Translated: CSALESSKNNEQFF.